One and the same sample provided the 18 T cell receptor beta chains below, sequenced in a study of cytomegalovirus exposure and HLA in healthy donors. The PCR was carried out with 60 Vbeta primers and 13 Jbeta primers. Here immunoSEQ multiplex PCR was the method, and the copy in TCRdb shows in-frame clones only, minus some. The sample has roughly 98,000 clones, less than 80% seen once. Sequencing was carried out using PBMCs. Receptors were obtained from a man aged 35-49 years in good health and CMV-seronegative.

This clone was seen only a few times. The rearrangement links TRBV19 to TRBJ1-1, with a weak D call TRBD1 (5 bases). Germline V gene data show CDR1 as LNHDA and CDR2 as SQIVND (reference sequence). This CDR3 spans 14 amino acids. Trimming shortened V by 7 bases and J by 1 base, and 13 bases separated the two germline ends. The CDR3 sequence: CASTPGRANTEAFF. CDR3 sequence (DNA): TGTGCCAGTACCCCGGGCAGGGCGAACACTGAAGCTTTCTTT.

This clone was recorded a few times. The chain recombines TRBV6-6 with TRBJ2-3, with 11 bases matching TRBD2. Germline trimming cut 2 bases from V and 7 bases from J; bases unmatched to any gene: 2. The CDR3 loop spans 14 amino acids. The V gene's germline CDR1 is MNHNY and CDR2 SVGAGI (reference sequence). CDR3 sequence: CASSYGTSGNTQYF. As DNA, the CDR3 is TGTGCCAGCAGTTACGGGACTAGCGGAAATACGCAGTATTTT.

The chain links TRBV19 to TRBJ2-3; D might be TRBD2 (6 bases). There are 14 residues in the CDR3. V was clipped by 3 bases and J by 1 base, with 8 bases between them. CDR1 is LNHDA and CDR2 is SQIVND in the germline V gene (reference sequence). Here the CDR3 DNA reads TGTGCCAGTAGTATCAGGGAGGGCACAGATACGCAGTATTTT. Residues: CASSIREGTDTQYF. Filled out from reference TRBV19 and TRBJ2-3, the complete variable domain reads DGGITQSPKYLFRKEGQNVTLSCEQNLNHDAMYWYRQDPGQGLRLIYYSQIVNDFQKGDIAEGYSVSREKKESFPLTVTSAQKNPTAFYLCASSIREGTDTQYFGPGTRLTVL.

The V call is TRBV18, the J call TRBJ2-5, with D perhaps TRBD1 (6 bases). Trimming took off 3 bases at V and 7 bases at J, with 15 bases between the two ends. The CDR3 contains 14 residues. In germline, CDR1 is KGHSH, CDR2 LQKENI. The CDR3 DNA is TGTGCCAGCTCACCTGTGGACAGCGTTTCGACCCAGTACTTC. Translating gives CASSPVDSVSTQYF.

This chain links TRBV5-6 with TRBJ1-5; the D is unclear. This CDR3 has 15 residues. V was trimmed by 0 bases and J by 5 bases, leaving 12 bases between them. CDR1 and CDR2 from the germline V gene are SGHDT and YYEEEE. The CDR3 loop reads CASSLGVGRDQPQHF. In nucleotides, the CDR3 is TGTGCCAGCAGCTTGGGGGTGGGCAGAGATCAGCCCCAGCATTTT.

The J gene is TRBJ2-3, the V gene TRBV5-6; 11 nucleotides agree with TRBD1. V was pared by 0 bases and J by 3 bases, with 6 bases of the junction left unmatched. This CDR3 comprises 17 residues. Germline lookup yields CDR1 SGHDT and CDR2 YYEEEE. Here the CDR3 DNA reads TGTGCCAGCAGCTTGGGGACAGGGGGCCTTGGGACAGATACGCAGTATTTT. It encodes CASSLGTGGLGTDTQYF.

The chain couples TRBV6-6 to TRBJ2-7, with 8 bases fitting TRBD2. Germline CDR1 and CDR2: MNHNY and SVGAGI (reference sequence). CDR3 length equals 15 residues. V was pared by 7 bases and J by 0 bases, with 8 bases of the junction left unmatched. The CDR3: CASKETSGSSYEQYF. The CDR3 coding sequence is TGTGCCAGCAAGGAAACTAGCGGAAGCTCCTACGAGCAGTACTTC.

V gene TRBV28 combines with J gene TRBJ2-7, with D possibly TRBD1 on 5 matching bases. CDR1 is MDHEN and CDR2 is SYDVKM in the germline V gene. CDR3 length equals 14 residues. Trimming stripped 5 bases from V and 1 base from J, with 12 bases between. The chain's CDR3 is CASSPSQGSYEQYF. CDR3 in DNA: TGTGCCAGCAGTCCCAGCCAGGGATCCTACGAGCAGTACTTC.

The chain couples TRBV5-1 to TRBJ2-1; D is unresolved. Trimming took off 0 bases at V and 1 base at J, with 8 bases between the two ends. The CDR3 runs 15 residues. CDR1 SGHRS and CDR2 YFSETQ come from the germline V gene. The CDR3 spells CASSLVAGSYNEQFF. CDR3 coding DNA: TGCGCCAGCAGCTTGGTCGCAGGTTCCTACAATGAGCAGTTCTTC.

As to this clone: The same CDR3 arises from other DNA sequences in this sample as well. This chain uses TRBV5-6 with TRBJ1-3; 9 bases fit TRBD1. CDR1 is SGHDT, CDR2 YYEEEE, per germline. Trimming at V came to 4 bases and at J to 2 bases, leaving 4 bases not matched to a gene. This CDR3 contains 15 residues. The CDR3 spells CASSPTGGTGNTIYF. The CDR3 coding sequence is TGTGCCAGCAGCCCGACAGGGGGAACTGGAAACACCATATATTTT. Full variable domain (rest looked up from reference TRBV5-6 and TRBJ1-3): DAGVTQSPTHLIKTRGQQVTLRCSPKSGHDTVSWYQQALGQGPQFIFQYYEEEERQRGNFPDRFSGHQFPNYSSELNVNALLLGDSALYLCASSPTGGTGNTIYFGEGSWLTVV.

This chain connects TRBV9 to TRBJ1-4; D may be TRBD1 (5 bases). Germline CDR1 is SGDLS and CDR2 is YYNGEE. This CDR3 region has 13 residues. The ends were cut back, 4 bases at V and 10 bases at J, with 14 bases in the middle. The CDR3 region has the DNA TGTGCCAGCAGCCCTCAAATGGGGGGAAAACTGTTTTTT. The encoded protein is CASSPQMGGKLFF. Together with reference TRBV9 and TRBJ1-4, the CDR3 gives the full variable domain: DSGVTQTPKHLITATGQRVTLRCSPRSGDLSVYWYQQSLDQGLQFLIQYYNGEERAKGNILERFSAQQFPDLHSELNLSSLELGDSALYFCASSPQMGGKLFFGSGTQLSVL.

On this clone itself: Other DNA sequences in this sample translate to the same CDR3. CDR3 nucleotides: TGCGCCAGCAGCTGGACTAGCGGCTACGAGCAGTACTTC. As protein: CASSWTSGYEQYF. The chain recombines TRBV5-1 with TRBJ2-7, with 10 bases lining up with TRBD2. The CDR3 runs to 13 residues. Trimming removed 3 bases from V and 3 bases from J; junction bases left unmatched: 0. Germline CDR1 is SGHRS and CDR2 is YFSETQ.

This chain uses TRBV27 with TRBJ1-3, with D maybe TRBD1 (6 bases). V lost 4 bases to trimming and J lost 3 bases, with 13 bases between them. This CDR3 is 15 amino acids long. The germline gives CDR1 MNHEY, CDR2 SMNVEV (reference sequence). The CDR3 here is CASSSIRGFGNTIYF. CDR3 nucleotide sequence: TGTGCCAGCAGTTCTATCAGGGGTTTTGGAAACACCATATATTTT.

The chain combines TRBV27 with TRBJ2-7; TRBD1 matches at 9 bases. Germline CDR1 and CDR2: MNHEY and SMNVEV (reference sequence). The trim removed 9 bases at V and 0 bases at J, leaving 3 bases unmatched. The CDR3 has 13 amino acids. In DNA, the CDR3 is TGTGCCAGTCGGACAGGGGACTCCTACGAGCAGTACTTC. Its protein product is CASRTGDSYEQYF.

The chain carries TRBV19 and TRBJ1-5; D is uncertain. Trimming took off 7 bases at V and 0 bases at J, with 16 bases between the two ends. Germline-derived CDR1 and CDR2 are LNHDA and SQIVND (reference sequence). The CDR3 runs 16 residues. The CDR3 loop reads CASTPWERSSNQPQHF. CDR3 sequence (DNA): TGTGCCAGTACCCCCTGGGAGCGATCTAGCAATCAGCCCCAGCATTTT.

This rearrangement joins TRBV7-7 to TRBJ2-3; 11 nucleotides agree with TRBD2. With the DNA end fitting TRBJ2-5 better, the J assignment may be wrong. Germline CDR1 reads SSHAT; CDR2 reads FNYEAQ (reference sequence). The CDR3 consists of 15 residues. As DNA, the CDR3 is TGTGCCAGCAGCTTTAGCGGGGGGGCCGAAGAGACCCAGTACTTC. Protein product: CASSFSGGAEETQYF.

This clone occurred a few times. This chain joins TRBV27 and TRBJ1-2; D ambiguous. V lost 5 bases and J 6 bases, leaving 16 bases between the germline ends. Germline V gene sequence: CDR1 MNHEY, CDR2 SMNVEV (reference sequence). This CDR3 comprises 14 residues. The CDR3 loop is CASSAGLEWDGYTF. The CDR3 DNA is TGTGCCAGCAGTGCCGGACTTGAATGGGATGGCTACACCTTC.

The rearrangement uses TRBV19 and TRBJ2-3; TRBD2 matches at 9 bases. V gave up 7 bases and J gave up 4 bases; unmatched junction bases: 6. The V gene's germline CDR1 is LNHDA and CDR2 SQIVND (reference sequence). The CDR3 covers 14 residues. The CDR3 DNA reads as TGTGCCAGTATGGCGAGCGGGGGGTCAGATACGCAGTATTTT. It translates to CASMASGGSDTQYF. The complete variable domain, with remaining parts taken from reference TRBV19 and TRBJ2-3, reads DGGITQSPKYLFRKEGQNVTLSCEQNLNHDAMYWYRQDPGQGLRLIYYSQIVNDFQKGDIAEGYSVSREKKESFPLTVTSAQKNPTAFYLCASMASGGSDTQYFGPGTRLTVL.